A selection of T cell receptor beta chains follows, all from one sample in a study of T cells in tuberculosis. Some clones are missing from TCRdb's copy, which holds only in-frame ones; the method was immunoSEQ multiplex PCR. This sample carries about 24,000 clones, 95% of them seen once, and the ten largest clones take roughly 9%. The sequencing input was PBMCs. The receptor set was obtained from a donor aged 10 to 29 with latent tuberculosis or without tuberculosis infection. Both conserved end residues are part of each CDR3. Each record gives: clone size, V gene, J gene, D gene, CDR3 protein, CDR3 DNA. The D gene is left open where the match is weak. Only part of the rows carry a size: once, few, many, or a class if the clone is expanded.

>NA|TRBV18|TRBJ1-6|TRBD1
CASSPRRGQESSYNSPLHF
TGTGCCAGCTCACCTCGAAGAGGACAGGAGAGCTCCTATAATTCACCCCTCCACTTT
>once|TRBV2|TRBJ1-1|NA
CASTGGAAVIGAFF
TGTGCCAGCACCGGGGGAGCTGCCGTAATAGGAGCTTTCTTT
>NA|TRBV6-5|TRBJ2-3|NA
CASSNRALGGDTQYF
TGTGCCAGCAGCAACCGGGCCCTTGGGGGGGATACGCAGTATTTT
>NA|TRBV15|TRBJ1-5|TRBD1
CATSRGGTDNQPQHF
TGTGCCACCAGCAGAGGTGGGACAGACAATCAGCCCCAGCATTTT
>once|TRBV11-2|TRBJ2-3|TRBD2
CASSLVFGGTSGIDTQYF
TGTGCCAGCAGCTTAGTCTTCGGGGGGACTAGTGGCATCGATACGCAGTATTTT
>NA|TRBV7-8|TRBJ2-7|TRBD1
CASSRGQGPYEQYF
TGTGCCAGCAGCCGTGGACAGGGGCCCTACGAGCAGTACTTC
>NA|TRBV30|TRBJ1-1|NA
CAWVQGKGTEAFF
TGTGCCTGGGTTCAGGGGAAGGGGACTGAAGCTTTCTTT
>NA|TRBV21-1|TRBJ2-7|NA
CASSEQGAYGQYF
TGTGCCAGCAGCGAGCAGGGGGCGTACGGGCAGTACTTC
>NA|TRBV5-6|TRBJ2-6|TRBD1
CASSFGTGHSGANVLTF
TGTGCCAGCAGCTTCGGGACAGGCCACTCTGGGGCCAACGTCCTGACTTTC
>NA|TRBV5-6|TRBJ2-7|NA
CASSLLAYEQYF
TGTGCCAGCAGCTTACTCGCCTACGAGCAGTACTTC
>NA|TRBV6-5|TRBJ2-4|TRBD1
CASSYVGDRENIQYF
TGTGCCAGCAGTTATGTCGGGGACAGAGAAAACATTCAGTACTTC
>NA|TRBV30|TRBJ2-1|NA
CAWERRRGNEQFF
TGTGCCTGGGAGCGCCGAAGGGGGAATGAGCAGTTCTTC
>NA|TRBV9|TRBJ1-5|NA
CASSNEASSQPQHF
TGTGCCAGCAGCAACGAGGCTAGCAGTCAGCCCCAGCATTTT
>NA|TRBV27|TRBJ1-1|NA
CASSFRGTEAFF
TGTGCCAGCAGTTTCCGGGGAACTGAAGCTTTCTTT
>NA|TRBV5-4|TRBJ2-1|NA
CASSPPSYNEQFF
TGTGCCAGCAGCCCTCCCTCCTACAATGAGCAGTTCTTC
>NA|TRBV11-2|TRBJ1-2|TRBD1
CASSLSPQGAANYGYTF
TGTGCCAGCAGCTTATCCCCCCAGGGGGCTGCGAACTATGGCTACACCTTC
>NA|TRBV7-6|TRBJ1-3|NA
CASSLASASSGNTIYF
TGTGCCAGCAGCTTAGCTTCCGCTAGCTCTGGAAACACCATATATTTT
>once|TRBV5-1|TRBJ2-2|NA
CASQTGDPRTGELFF
TGCGCCAGTCAGACGGGGGACCCGAGGACCGGGGAGCTGTTTTTT
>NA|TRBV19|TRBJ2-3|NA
CATSQRPSTDTQYF
TGTGCCACCTCCCAGCGACCTAGCACAGATACGCAGTATTTT
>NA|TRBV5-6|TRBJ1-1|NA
CASSPSRGRAEAFF
TGTGCCAGCAGCCCGAGCAGGGGTAGGGCTGAAGCTTTCTTT
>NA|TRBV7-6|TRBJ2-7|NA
CASSLDWAGEQYF
TGTGCCAGCAGCTTAGATTGGGCTGGGGAGCAGTACTTC
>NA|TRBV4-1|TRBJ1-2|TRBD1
CASSQDFVRTGHYDYGYTF
TGCGCCAGCAGCCAAGATTTTGTTCGGACAGGGCATTATGACTATGGCTACACCTTC
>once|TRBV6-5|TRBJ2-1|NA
CASSLFPPRGPNEQFF
TGTGCCAGCAGTTTATTCCCCCCGCGGGGGCCGAATGAGCAGTTCTTC
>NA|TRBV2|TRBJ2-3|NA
CASSTGSTDTQYF
TGTGCCAGCAGTACCGGGAGCACAGATACGCAGTATTTT
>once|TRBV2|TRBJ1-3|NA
CASSEGGGGNTIYF
TGTGCCAGCAGTGAGGGGGGAGGCGGAAACACCATATATTTT
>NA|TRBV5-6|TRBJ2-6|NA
CASSLRRTSGANVLTF
TGTGCCAGCAGCTTGCGGAGAACCTCTGGGGCCAACGTCCTGACTTTC
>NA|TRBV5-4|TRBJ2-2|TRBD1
CASSPTGGNTGELFF
TGTGCCAGCAGCCCAACAGGGGGGAACACCGGGGAGCTGTTTTTT
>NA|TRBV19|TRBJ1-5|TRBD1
CASTRGGWDSNQPQHF
TGTGCCAGTACTCGAGGGGGCTGGGATAGCAATCAGCCCCAGCATTTT
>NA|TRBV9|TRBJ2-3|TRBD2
CASSKTSGGALGTDTQYF
TGTGCCAGCAGCAAGACTAGCGGGGGGGCTTTAGGCACAGATACGCAGTATTTT
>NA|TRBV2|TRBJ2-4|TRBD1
CASSSTLTGLAKNIQYF
TGTGCCAGCAGCTCGACCCTGACAGGGTTAGCCAAAAACATTCAGTACTTC
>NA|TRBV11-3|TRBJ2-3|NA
CASSSGGGEWIDTQYF
TGTGCCAGCAGCTCAGGAGGCGGGGAATGGATAGATACGCAGTATTTT
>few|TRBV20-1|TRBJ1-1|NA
CSAYGNTEAFF
TGCAGTGCCTACGGGAACACTGAAGCTTTCTTT
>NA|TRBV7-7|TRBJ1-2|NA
CASSYPWTSDNYGYTF
TGTGCCAGCAGCTATCCCTGGACAAGCGATAACTATGGCTACACCTTC
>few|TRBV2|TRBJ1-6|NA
CASSDSRGTPLHF
TGTGCCAGCAGTGACAGCAGGGGAACACCCCTCCACTTT
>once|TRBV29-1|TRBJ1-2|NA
CSVGRGDYGYTF
TGCAGCGTTGGCAGGGGAGACTATGGCTACACCTTC
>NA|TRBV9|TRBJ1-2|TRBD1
CASSGGQGYGYTF
TGTGCCAGCAGCGGAGGACAGGGCTATGGCTACACCTTC
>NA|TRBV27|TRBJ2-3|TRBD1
CASSSTLGQGENTDTQYF
TGTGCCAGCAGTTCTACCCTCGGGCAGGGGGAAAACACAGATACGCAGTATTTT